Listed here is a single TCR beta chain. This clonotype showed up many times. Its antigen specificity is not known. Base qualities are not recorded, but no much larger clone differs from it by a single base. The TCR beta CDR3 regions were amplified from RNA transcripts. The TCR CDR3 was subjected to a first round of RT-PCR using the HTBI primer set and the Qiagen OneStep RT-PCR kit. The libraries were constructed in a second round of multiplex PCR and then size-selected and purified. Libraries were sequenced paired-end with 100 bp reads on an Illumina HiSeq2000. Concerning the study's data processing: SOAPnuke was used to process the raw data, with reads discarded if the reads contained adapters or uncalled bases, had a mean Phred below 15, or lacked an exact constant-primer or identifier match. High-quality paired reads were merged with COPE v1.2.5, and unique nucleotide sequences were defined as clonotypes. Clonotypes were aligned to IMGT TRBV, TRBD and TRBJ reference segments using MiTCR v1.1. Analysis was restricted to V-J combinations with a frequency above 0.0001, which covered about 99% of repertoires. A TCS score was defined as the ratio between F50 (clonal expansion) and ExV (chaos), using BLOSUM62-based TCRdist between CDR3 peptides within each V-J. Welch's t-statistics and random forest reduced around 520 V-J features to roughly 13, which were used in a naive Bayes classifier (R e1071). In TCRdb, the public reads were trimmed at Q25 with fastp and aligned with MiXCR, with productive beta chains retained. Entries are consolidated by CDR3 protein sequence, retaining the most common genes and DNA. The V and J calls here are based on TCRdb, not the publication. The sample data list some 460,000 distinct CDR3 sequences, and 15% to 19% of these were observed just once. The top ten clones comprise around an eighth of the sample.

The data stem from a study of T cells in Graves' hyperthyroidism and ophthalmopathy (dated by TCRdb to the late 2010s). General notes on the study: Peripheral blood samples were taken at initial diagnosis, before any treatment was given. A discovery cohort of around 100 patients, approximately 45 with Graves' ophthalmopathy and about 58 with stable Graves' hyperthyroidism, was used to find distinguishing TCR V-J signatures. An independent validation cohort of 18 to 20 hyperthyroidism patients and more than 15 patients who later progressed to ophthalmopathy tested prospective prediction of ophthalmopathy. The roughly 94 discovery patients were randomly split 7:3 into training and test sets. In addition, the study compared T-cell repertoires in thyroid tissue and in blood from several Graves' hyperthyroidism patients. After blood sampling, hyperthyroidism patients were treated with methimazole at a starting dose of 30 mg daily, and ophthalmopathy patients were treated with high-dose intravenous methylprednisolone. TCR Vbeta CDR3 sequencing of 120 to 150 peripheral blood samples (approximately 44 ophthalmopathy, under 80 hyperthyroidism and around 17 progressor patients) is reported in the paper.

Here is what the overall study found, with its caveats: Blood samples also contained most of the expanded thyroid clonotypes (frequency above 0.001), which suggests that blood repertoires may reflect thyroid immune responses. No statistical method was used to fix the sample size in advance, and group allocation was not hidden from the investigators. A 13 V-J signature model separated ophthalmopathy from stable hyperthyroidism, with approximately 87% sensitivity and 81.08% specificity in cross-validation and 80%/75% in testing. In validation, the model predicted progression to ophthalmopathy a median of about 6.8 months before onset, with approximately 68% sensitivity and about 72% specificity.

A patient counted as having stable Graves' hyperthyroidism if no progression to ophthalmopathy occurred over 18 months of follow-up. The hyperthyroidism patients were between 18 and 65 years old and newly diagnosed, with a disease duration of less than 2 months. Any patient with an uncontrolled infection, another autoimmune disease, pregnancy or lactation was excluded. Diagnoses were based on clinical symptoms, serum thyroxine and TRAb, thyroid ultrasound and orbital computed tomography. PBMCs were separated from roughly 10 ml of fresh peripheral blood using Ficoll-Paque density gradient centrifugation. Total RNA was extracted using Trizol reagent, and RNA quality was assessed on an Agilent 2100 Bioanalyzer. V is clipped by 6 bases and J by 3 bases, and the sequence between their germline boundaries is 18 bases long. CDR1 and CDR2 were assigned from the germline V gene as SGHNT and YENEEA. Counted from cysteine to phenylalanine, this CDR3 has 15 amino acids. The retained sequence is limited to the CDR3, 45 bases, with the frame set at the first base.

Material for sequencing was blood. The rearranged chain carries TRBV11-3 and TRBJ2-7; tentative D gene TRBD2, with 7 bases matching. The sequence was obtained from a woman between 18 and 30 years old with Graves' hyperthyroidism. The nucleotides are TGTGCCAGCAGTTACGGACTAGGGGGAGACTACGAGCAGTACTTC. It is translated as CASSYGLGGDYEQYF.